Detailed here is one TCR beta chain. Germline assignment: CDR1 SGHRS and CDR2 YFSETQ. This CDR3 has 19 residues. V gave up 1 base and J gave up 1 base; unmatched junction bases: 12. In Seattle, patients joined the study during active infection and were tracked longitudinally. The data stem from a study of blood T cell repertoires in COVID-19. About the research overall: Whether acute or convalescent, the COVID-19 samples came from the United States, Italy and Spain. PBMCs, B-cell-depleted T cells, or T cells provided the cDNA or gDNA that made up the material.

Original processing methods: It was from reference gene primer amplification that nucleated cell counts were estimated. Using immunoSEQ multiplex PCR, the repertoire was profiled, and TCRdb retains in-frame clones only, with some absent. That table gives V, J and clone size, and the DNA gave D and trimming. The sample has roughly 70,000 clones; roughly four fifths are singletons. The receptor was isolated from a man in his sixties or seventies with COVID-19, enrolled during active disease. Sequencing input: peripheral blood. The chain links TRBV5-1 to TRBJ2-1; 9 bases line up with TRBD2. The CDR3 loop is CASSLTSGLSGASYNEQFF. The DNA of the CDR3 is TGCGCCAGCAGCTTGACTAGCGGGTTAAGCGGGGCTTCCTACAATGAGCAGTTCTTC.